These 20 T cell receptor beta chains share one sample of origin, sequenced in a study of regulatory T cells. Which antigens these TCRs recognize remains unknown. Regarding the study as a whole: Hydrophobic residues at CDR3 positions 6 and 7 were enriched in conventional CD4+ T cells of CD3G-deficient patients.

The PCR used 52 TRBV and 13 TRBJ primers. Clones were read by immunoSEQ multiplex PCR, and TCRdb kept only the in-frame ones, dropping some. The sample includes under 30,000 clones, 70% to 90% of them seen just once. Sequencing was performed on conventional CD4+ T cells sorted from blood. The receptor set was obtained from a child aged 10 to 17 with CD3G deficiency.

The chain links TRBV19 to TRBJ2-3; D gene unclear. CDR3 length equals 11 residues. V lost 2 bases and J 5 bases, leaving 2 bases between the germline ends. Germline lookup yields CDR1 LNHDA and CDR2 SQIVND (reference sequence). DNA for the CDR3: TGTGCCAGTAGTATACGAGATACGCAGTATTTT. It translates to CASSIRDTQYF.

This sequence joins TRBV6-1 and TRBJ2-3; TRBD2 aligns across 9 bases. Germline CDR1 MNHNS, CDR2 SASEGT. The CDR3 length is 13 residues. Germline trimming cut 4 bases from V and 9 bases from J; bases unmatched to any gene: 5. The CDR3 bases are TGTGCCAGCAGTGCACTAGCGGGCGTAACGCAGTATTTT. Its protein is CASSALAGVTQYF.

This clone was seen once. The CDR3 DNA reads TGTGCCAGTTCCGCCCCGGGGGGTCCGGGCGAGCAGTACTTC. As protein: CASSAPGGPGEQYF. The V gene is TRBV28, the J gene TRBJ2-7; 7 bases are shared with TRBD2. CDR3 length equals 14 residues. Germline V lookup: CDR1 MDHEN, CDR2 SYDVKM. Trimming removed 9 bases from V and 6 bases from J; junction bases left unmatched: 14.

The CDR3: CASSLGRQIRGRNTEAFF. The CDR3 DNA is TGTGCCAGCAGCTTAGGGCGACAGATCAGGGGCCGGAACACTGAAGCTTTCTTT. The chain carries TRBV11-2 and TRBJ1-1, with D possibly being TRBD1 (6 bases). This CDR3 has 18 amino acids. CDR1 is SGHAT and CDR2 is FQNNGV in the germline V gene. Trimming cost V 1 base and J 1 base, with 19 bases left between them.

The gene calls are TRBV28 and TRBJ1-2; 7 positions match TRBD1. The CDR3 totals 15 residues. V dropped 1 base and J dropped 4; count of bases not matched to a gene: 6. The germline CDR1 and CDR2 sequences are MDHEN and SYDVKM. CDR3 nucleotide sequence: TGTGCCAGCAGTTTATATCGACAGGGCGGCTATGGCTACACCTTC. This codes for CASSLYRQGGYGYTF.

The rearrangement links TRBV7-9 to TRBJ1-1; possible D gene TRBD1, 5 bases. The V end was cut by 4 bases, the J end by 1 base, with 10 bases between. This CDR3 has 14 amino acids. The germline V gene has CDR1 SEHNR and CDR2 FQNEAQ (reference sequence). DNA for the CDR3: TGTGCCAGCAGCTCGCAGGGACGGAACACTGAAGCTTTCTTT. Translation gives CASSSQGRNTEAFF.

The chain employs TRBV5-1 and TRBJ2-5; maybe TRBD1 (5 bases). The CDR3 runs 15 residues. The germline V gene encodes CDR1 SGHRS and CDR2 YFSETQ. V dropped 0 bases and J dropped 3 bases, with 12 bases sitting between them. CDR3 protein: CASSLDGHPEETQYF. CDR3 DNA: TGCGCCAGCAGCTTGGACGGACACCCCGAAGAGACCCAGTACTTC. The whole variable domain, remainder taken from reference TRBV5-1 and TRBJ2-5, is KAGVTQTPRYLIKTRGQQVTLSCSPISGHRSVSWYQQTPGQGLQFLFEYFSETQRNKGNFPGRFSGRQFSNSRSEMNVSTLELGDSALYLCASSLDGHPEETQYFGPGTRLLVL.

The gene calls are TRBV21-1 and TRBJ2-1; the table's D gene call, TRBD2, was not cross checked with the DNA. TRBV21-1 is tagged as a pseudogene. This CDR3 is built from 17 residues. CDR3 sequence: CASSRPGLAGVCNEQFF. CDR3 nucleotides: TGTGCCAGCAGCAGACCAGGACTAGCGGGAGTTTGCAATGAGCAGTTCTTC.

The V gene is TRBV6-1, the J gene TRBJ2-5, with D perhaps TRBD1 (7 bases). The DNA end is more similar to TRBJ2-7, so the J call may be wrong. The germline CDR1 and CDR2 sequences are MNHNS and SASEGT. This CDR3 is 13 amino acids long. The CDR3 region is CASSSQGGYEQYF. The CDR3 DNA reads as TGTGCCAGCAGTTCCCAGGGGGGCTACGAGCAGTACTTC.

The chain combines TRBV28 with TRBJ2-7; D might be TRBD1 or TRBD2, each matching 5 bases. With 3 bases removed from V and 6 bases from J, the gap between germline ends came to 12 bases. This CDR3 is built from 13 residues. Germline CDR1 MDHEN, CDR2 SYDVKM. For the CDR3, the DNA is TGTGCCAGCAGTTTCGTGGCAGGGACCGAGCAGTACTTC. It is translated as CASSFVAGTEQYF.

The CDR3 nucleotides are TGTGCCAGCAGCTTCCAGGGGCAGAACACTGAAGCTTTCTTT. This codes for CASSFQGQNTEAFF. This sequence joins TRBV11-2 and TRBJ1-1; possible D gene TRBD1, 6 bases. The V end was cut by 3 bases, the J end by 1 base, with 9 bases between. CDR3 length equals 14 residues. CDR1 and CDR2 from the germline V gene are SGHAT and FQNNGV. The entire variable domain, with the rest obtained from reference TRBV11-2 and TRBJ1-1, is as follows: EAGVAQSPRYKIIEKRQSVAFWCNPISGHATLYWYQQILGQGPKLLIQFQNNGVVDDSQLPKDRFSAERLKGVDSTLKIQPAKLEDSAVYLCASSFQGQNTEAFFGQGTRLTVV.

The chain has TRBV6-1 and TRBJ1-2; no clear D gene. With 10 bases removed from V and 6 bases from J, the gap between germline ends came to 18 bases. This CDR3 contains 13 residues. CDR1 MNHNS and CDR2 SASEGT come from the germline V gene. CDR3 region: CATHPGDLHGYTF. CDR3 nucleotide sequence: TGTGCCACTCACCCCGGGGATCTCCATGGCTACACCTTC.

This rearrangement joins TRBV20-1 to TRBJ1-1, with unresolved D. From germline, CDR1 is DFQATT and CDR2 SNEGSKA (reference sequence). The CDR3 contains 11 residues. V was shortened by 6 bases and J by 8 bases, with 13 bases between the two germline ends. The CDR3 is CSATRNLEAFF. Written as DNA, the CDR3 is TGCAGTGCGACAAGAAATCTGGAAGCTTTCTTT.

The V and J genes are TRBV5-1 and TRBJ2-5; a possible D gene is TRBD2 (6 bases). CDR1 SGHRS and CDR2 YFSETQ come from the germline V gene. Trimming shortened V by 2 bases and J by 3 bases, and 14 bases separated the two germline ends. CDR3 length equals 15 residues. The CDR3 DNA reads TGCGCCAGCAGCTTTGGGACTGTTAAAAAAGAGACCCAGTACTTC. Its translation: CASSFGTVKKETQYF.

The chain combines TRBV7-9 with TRBJ2-5; possible D gene TRBD2, 6 bases. V lost 5 bases to trimming and J lost 2 bases, with 12 bases between them. Germline CDR1 is SEHNR and CDR2 is FQNEAQ (reference sequence). The CDR3 sequence is 14 residues long. The DNA of the CDR3 is TGTGCCAGCAGCCCAGGGACTCATCAAGAGACCCAGTACTTC. Protein: CASSPGTHQETQYF.

This chain connects TRBV10-3 to TRBJ2-7; tentative D call: TRBD2 (6 bases). There are 16 residues in the CDR3. Germline loops: CDR1 ENHRY, CDR2 SYGVKD. V was pared by 0 bases and J by 0 bases, with 12 bases between. The CDR3 DNA is TGTGCCATCAGTGAGTCTGGGGGGAAAAGCTCCTACGAGCAGTACTTC. It encodes CAISESGGKSSYEQYF.

The chain employs TRBV11-3 and TRBJ2-2, with 7 bases aligning to TRBD2. The germline V gene has CDR1 SGHNT and CDR2 YENEEA. Germline trimming cut 1 base from V and 4 bases from J; bases unmatched to any gene: 9. The CDR3 runs 17 residues. Here the CDR3 DNA reads TGTGCCAGCAGCTTAGTTTTCCGGGAGGACCCCACCGGGGAGCTGTTTTTT. Translated, it gives CASSLVFREDPTGELFF.

The V gene is TRBV30, the J gene TRBJ2-3; D not certain. Trimming took 2 bases from V and 3 from J, leaving 12 bases between them. CDR1 and CDR2 from the germline V gene are GTSNPN and SVGIG (reference sequence). The CDR3 spans 14 residues. The DNA for the CDR3 is TGTGCCTGGAGTTCCGGGCGTGGGACAGATACGCAGTATTTT. Protein: CAWSSGRGTDTQYF.

This chain joins TRBV18 and TRBJ2-3, with D unresolved. V was cut by 4 bases and J by 0 bases, with 2 bases left in between. The V gene's germline CDR1 is KGHSH and CDR2 LQKENI. This CDR3 spans 12 amino acids. The CDR3 DNA follows: TGTGCCAGCTCACATAGCACAGATACGCAGTATTTT. Amino acid sequence: CASSHSTDTQYF.

The CDR3 spells CASSPSSAGEETQYF. The CDR3 DNA follows: TGTGCCAGCAGCCCCTCAAGCGCGGGGGAAGAGACCCAGTACTTC. The chain links TRBV28 to TRBJ2-5; 7 bases are a match to TRBD2. The CDR3 has 15 amino acids. V dropped 6 bases and J dropped 3; count of bases not matched to a gene: 10. CDR1 MDHEN and CDR2 SYDVKM come from the germline V gene.